One sample yielded the 26 T cell receptor beta chains listed below, sequenced in a study of shared clonotypes between healthy human individuals. Data came from immunoSEQ multiplex PCR; TCRdb stores just in-frame clones and leaves some out. In the table there are about 1.5 million clones, 95% to 99% of which are singletons. The specimen was naive CD4+ T cells sorted from blood. Sample subset: CD45RA+ positively selected. The receptors stem from a man under 40 in good health.

The J gene is TRBJ2-7, the V gene TRBV6-5, with D perhaps TRBD2 (6 bases). This CDR3 has 13 amino acids. Trimming pared 2 bases from V and 3 bases from J, leaving 8 bases between. CDR1 and CDR2 (germline): MNHEY, SVGAGI. The CDR3 DNA reads as TGTGCCAGCAGTTACGGGGGGTACTACGAGCAGTACTTC. It specifies CASSYGGYYEQYF.

Here the CDR3 DNA reads TGCAGCGTCGAGGTAGTACAGGGTTACGAGCAGTACTTC. This translates into CSVEVVQGYEQYF. The genes are TRBV29-1 and TRBJ2-7; weak D call: TRBD1 (6 bases). V was clipped by 6 bases and J by 4 bases, with 16 bases between them. CDR1 SQVTM and CDR2 ANQGSEA come from the germline V gene. This CDR3 has 13 amino acids.

The chain carries TRBV10-1 and TRBJ1-5; no reliable D call. V was trimmed by 2 bases and J by 4 bases, leaving 21 bases between them. This CDR3 has 18 amino acids. Per germline, CDR1 WNHNN and CDR2 SYGVQD (reference sequence). The CDR3 bases are TGCGCCAGCAGTGAGGCGGACGGGCGACCGGTTATAAATCAGCCCCAGCATTTT. Translation: CASSEADGRPVINQPQHF.

The J gene is TRBJ1-4, the V gene TRBV5-1; no clear D gene. Per the germline V gene, CDR1 is SGHRS and CDR2 is YFSETQ. The CDR3 loop spans 13 amino acids. V was shortened by 1 base and J by 5 bases, with 6 bases between the two germline ends. The CDR3 loop is CASSLSTNEKLFF. The CDR3 bases are TGCGCCAGCAGCTTGAGTACGAATGAAAAACTGTTTTTT. Variable domain in full (rest from reference TRBV5-1 and TRBJ1-4): KAGVTQTPRYLIKTRGQQVTLSCSPISGHRSVSWYQQTPGQGLQFLFEYFSETQRNKGNFPGRFSGRQFSNSRSEMNVSTLELGDSALYLCASSLSTNEKLFFGSGTQLSVL.

As concerns this clone: Other DNA sequences within the sample encode an identical CDR3. The V gene is TRBV5-1, the J gene TRBJ2-3; D unresolved. Germline values: CDR1 SGHRS, CDR2 YFSETQ. The length of the CDR3 is 14 residues. V lost 0 bases and J lost 0, with 5 bases in between. CDR3 DNA sequence: TGCGCCAGCAGCTTGGAGACTAGCACAGATACGCAGTATTTT. Its protein is CASSLETSTDTQYF.

V usage is TRBV7-7 and J usage is TRBJ2-1; D gene uncertain. The CDR3 is made up of 13 amino acids. CDR1 is SSHAT, CDR2 FNYEAQ, per germline (reference sequence). The V gene lost 5 bases and the J gene lost 4 bases, with 9 bases spanning the gap. CDR3 sequence: CASSTDAYNEQFF. CDR3 sequence (DNA): TGTGCCAGCAGCACGGACGCATACAATGAGCAGTTCTTC. Variable domain in full (rest from reference TRBV7-7 and TRBJ2-1): GAGVSQSPRYKVTKRGQDVTLRCDPISSHATLYWYQQALGQGPEFLTYFNYEAQPDKSGLPSDRFSAERPEGSISTLTIQRTEQRDSAMYRCASSTDAYNEQFFGPGTRLTVL.

This sequence joins TRBV7-2 and TRBJ2-7; the D gene is possibly TRBD2 (5 bases). The CDR3 runs to 14 residues. Germline-derived CDR1 and CDR2 are SGHTA and FQGNSA. V dropped 3 bases and J dropped 7 bases, with 16 bases sitting between them. In nucleotides, the CDR3 is TGTGCCAGCAGCTTGGGGAGCGCCCCCCAGGAGCAGTACTTC. It yields the protein CASSLGSAPQEQYF.

The chain has TRBV4-3 and TRBJ2-1; 11 nucleotides line up with TRBD2. Germline values: CDR1 LGHNA, CDR2 YSLEER. The ends lost 3 bases at V and 1 base at J; junction bases unmatched: 11. This CDR3 has 19 residues. The CDR3 region is CASSQDTLLAGASYNEQFF. CDR3 in DNA: TGCGCCAGCAGCCAGGACACTCTACTAGCGGGAGCTTCCTACAATGAGCAGTTCTTC.

The chain recombines TRBV16 with TRBJ1-1, with 9 bases that match TRBD1. CDR3 size: 14 residues. The germline V gene encodes CDR1 KGHSY and CDR2 FQNENV. Trimming at V came to 4 bases and at J to 11 bases, leaving 11 bases not matched to a gene. CDR3 sequence: CASSRGGQGEEAFF. DNA for the CDR3: TGTGCCAGCAGCCGAGGGGGACAGGGAGAAGAGGCTTTCTTT. The full variable domain, its missing parts supplied by reference TRBV16 and TRBJ1-1, is GEEVAQTPKHLVRGEGQKAKLYCAPIKGHSYVFWYQQVLKNEFKFLISFQNENVFDETGMPKERFSAKCLPNSPCSLEIQATKLEDSAVYFCASSRGGQGEEAFFGQGTRLTVV.

This clone was seen a single time. CDR3 DNA sequence: TGTGCCAGCAGCTTGGGCATGGGACTCGAAGCTTTCTTT. It translates to CASSLGMGLEAFF. V gene TRBV7-8 combines with J gene TRBJ1-1; tentatively, D is TRBD1 (5 bases). V was trimmed by 3 bases and J by 8 bases, leaving 13 bases between them. Germline values: CDR1 SGHVS, CDR2 FQNEAQ. The CDR3 covers 13 residues.

The J gene is TRBJ2-2, the V gene TRBV30; D unclear. The germline CDR1 and CDR2 sequences are GTSNPN and SVGIG (reference sequence). The V and J ends lost 2 bases and 4 bases respectively, with 11 bases between them. CDR3 length equals 14 residues. The CDR3 DNA reads as TGTGCCTGGAGTTCCCGAGGATTCACCGGGGAGCTGTTTTTT. Translated: CAWSSRGFTGELFF.

The V and J genes are TRBV29-1 and TRBJ1-2; 7 bases align to TRBD1. CDR1 is SQVTM and CDR2 is ANQGSEA in the germline V gene. This CDR3 comprises 13 residues. V gave up 3 bases and J gave up 8 bases; unmatched junction bases: 9. In DNA, the CDR3 is TGCAGCGTTGAGAGGGACAGAGGGTACGGCTACACCTTC. Amino acid sequence: CSVERDRGYGYTF. The variable domain in full, with the rest retrieved from reference TRBV29-1 and TRBJ1-2, is SAVISQKPSRDICQRGTSLTIQCQVDSQVTMMFWYRQQPGQSLTLIATANQGSEATYESGFVIDKFPISRPNLTFSTLTVSNMSPEDSSIYLCSVERDRGYGYTFGSGTRLTVV.

Comment on this clone: This sample includes further DNA sequences coding for the same CDR3. V is TRBV7-9 and J is TRBJ2-7; D possibly uses TRBD1 or TRBD2 (6 bases each). V was pared by 8 bases and J by 0 bases, with 11 bases between. The CDR3 is 13 residues long. Germline loops: CDR1 SEHNR, CDR2 FQNEAQ (reference sequence). The CDR3 coding sequence is TGTGCCAGCTCTCGGGGGCCCTCCTACGAGCAGTACTTC. Its translation: CASSRGPSYEQYF.

Concerning this clone itself: The sample holds other DNA sequences that translate to the same CDR3. This rearrangement joins TRBV10-3 to TRBJ1-5, with TRBD1 matching 7 bases. Unmatched junction bases numbered 0, after V lost 2 bases and J lost 2 bases. Germline loops: CDR1 ENHRY, CDR2 SYGVKD. The CDR3 sequence is 14 residues long. The CDR3 reads CAISEGQGNQPQHF. DNA of the CDR3: TGTGCCATCAGTGAGGGACAGGGCAATCAGCCCCAGCATTTT.

The rearrangement joins TRBV9 to TRBJ1-1; 12 bases map to TRBD1. This CDR3 is built from 15 residues. Germline V gene lookup returns CDR1 SGDLS and CDR2 YYNGEE. With 2 bases clipped from V and 4 bases from J, the junction kept 3 bases outside the gene matches. The CDR3 reads CASSVLGQGATEAFF. CDR3 coding DNA: TGTGCCAGCAGCGTTTTGGGACAGGGGGCCACTGAAGCTTTCTTT.

The chain combines TRBV5-1 with TRBJ2-1, with D possibly being TRBD1 (5 bases). The CDR3 extends over 16 amino acids. From germline, CDR1 is SGHRS and CDR2 YFSETQ. With 4 bases removed from V and 0 bases from J, the gap between germline ends came to 14 bases. The CDR3 is CASSKNRKSSYNEQFF. Written as DNA, the CDR3 is TGCGCCAGCAGCAAAAACAGGAAGAGCTCCTACAATGAGCAGTTCTTC.

V gene TRBV25-1 combines with J gene TRBJ2-7; TRBD1 matches at 8 bases. CDR1 and CDR2 from the germline V gene are MGHDK and SYGVNS. The CDR3 is made up of 14 amino acids. With V trimmed by 5 bases and J by 6 bases, 9 bases remained unmatched. CDR3 nucleotides: TGTGCCAGCAGTCCCTTTCAGGGGGCAGGCGAGCAGTACTTC. This sequence encodes CASSPFQGAGEQYF.

In this sample, this clone turned up once. Other DNA sequences in this specimen translate into the identical CDR3. V usage is TRBV5-1 and J usage is TRBJ2-7; no definite D call. The CDR3 consists of 13 residues. The germline V and J ends were trimmed by 0 bases and 2 bases, with 6 bases remaining between them. Germline CDR1 reads SGHRS; CDR2 reads YFSETQ. CDR3 sequence reads: CASSLASTYEQYF. In DNA, the CDR3 is TGCGCCAGCAGCTTGGCCTCTACCTACGAGCAGTACTTC.

The chain combines TRBV27 with TRBJ1-1, with D possibly being TRBD1 (5 bases). Germline CDR1 is MNHEY and CDR2 is SMNVEV (reference sequence). CDR3 size: 16 residues. V gave up 6 bases and J gave up 1 base, with 18 bases separating them. CDR3 region: CASSLTPGFGNTEAFF. The CDR3 coding sequence is TGTGCCAGCAGCTTAACCCCAGGGTTCGGGAACACTGAAGCTTTCTTT.

This chain uses TRBV4-1 with TRBJ2-3, with 9 bases matching TRBD2. Trimming cost V 2 bases and J 4 bases; bases outside gene matches: 4. The CDR3 runs 15 residues. CDR1 is MGHRA, CDR2 YSYEKL, per germline. CDR3 protein: CASSQRLAEADTQYF. CDR3 nucleotide sequence: TGCGCCAGCAGCCAACGACTAGCGGAGGCAGATACGCAGTATTTT.

The chain links TRBV27 to TRBJ2-7; D not resolved. Trimming left V 0 bases short and J 2 bases short, with 11 bases between. This CDR3 spans 15 amino acids. CDR1 and CDR2 (germline): MNHEY, SMNVEV (reference sequence). The CDR3 sequence: CASSLSIDFPYEQYF. For the CDR3, the DNA is TGTGCCAGCAGTTTATCGATTGACTTCCCCTACGAGCAGTACTTC.

This clone showed up just once. The chain carries TRBV6-1 and TRBJ1-4; D might be TRBD1 (5 bases). The germline gives CDR1 MNHNS, CDR2 SASEGT. V lost 0 bases to trimming and J lost 7 bases, with 27 bases between them. This CDR3 contains 20 residues. In nucleotides, the CDR3 is TGTGCCAGCAGTGAAGCGCCCGGGGCCCAGAGCGGGGTTCTTACTGAAAAACTGTTTTTT. Translated, it gives CASSEAPGAQSGVLTEKLFF.

The genes are TRBV10-2 and TRBJ2-2; TRBD1 matches 9 bases. V lost 2 bases and J lost 7; bases outside the gene matches: 2. In germline, CDR1 is WSHSY, CDR2 SAAADI. This CDR3 contains 14 residues. The CDR3 spells CASSEDRGIGELFF. CDR3 bases: TGCGCCAGCAGTGAGGACAGGGGGATCGGGGAGCTGTTTTTT.

The chain links TRBV5-1 to TRBJ2-1; 14 nucleotides agree with TRBD2. The CDR3 covers 18 residues. With 1 base clipped from V and 8 bases from J, the junction kept 11 bases outside the gene matches. Per germline, CDR1 SGHRS and CDR2 YFSETQ. CDR3 bases: TGCGCCAGCAGCTTGCGACCCGGGACTAGCGGGAGTGGGCATGAGCAGTTCTTC. Translated, it gives CASSLRPGTSGSGHEQFF.

The chain combines TRBV5-1 with TRBJ2-7; unclear D gene. Trimming took off 1 base at V and 3 bases at J, with 11 bases between the two ends. Germline V gene data show CDR1 as SGHRS and CDR2 as YFSETQ. This CDR3 has 14 amino acids. DNA for the CDR3: TGCGCCAGCAGCTTGTGGAAGGTCGGCTACGAGCAGTACTTC. Translation gives CASSLWKVGYEQYF.

The chain recombines TRBV11-2 with TRBJ2-1; tentative D call: TRBD1 (6 bases). This CDR3 is built from 14 residues. The germline V gene has CDR1 SGHAT and CDR2 FQNNGV. Trimming pared 3 bases from V and 5 bases from J, leaving 11 bases between. CDR3: CASSLIRGHNEQFF. In DNA, the CDR3 is TGTGCCAGCAGCTTGATCAGGGGTCACAATGAGCAGTTCTTC.